What follows are 6 T cell receptor beta chains derived from one specimen sequenced in a study of graft-versus-host responses after intestinal transplantation (dated by TCRdb to about 2021). Per the publication, the time point label means: cells obtained before transplantation from donor or recipient. The library was generated by the immunoSEQ multiplex PCR assay. TCRdb retrieved this table from immuneACCESS and kept in-frame rearrangements only. Not all clones are present; in checked studies, unresolved V genes account for under half, and no reason is known for the remainder. The sample table holds roughly 90,000 clones, of which less than 95% were seen once. The ten largest clones represent approximately 0.32% of the sample. The antigens of these receptors remain unknown. The sequencing here drew on unstimulated CD4+ T cells sorted from spleen or lymph node cells, taken before transplant. The receptor source for this set is a human donor who was the organ donor for an intestinal transplant.

The chain carries TRBV19 and TRBJ2-7; 13 bases align to TRBD2. Germline V gene data show CDR1 as LNHDA and CDR2 as SQIVND (reference sequence). The CDR3 totals 15 residues. The J segment lost 4 bases and the V segment lost 3 bases, leaving 3 bases of the junction unmatched. The CDR3 DNA is TGTGCCAGTAGTATCGGGACTAGCGGGAAGTACGAGCAGTACTTC. Encoded protein: CASSIGTSGKYEQYF.

The chain is built from TRBV5-6 and TRBJ2-2; 12 nucleotides agree with TRBD2. Per the germline V gene, CDR1 is SGHDT and CDR2 is YYEEEE. This CDR3 contains 17 residues. Trimming cost V 2 bases and J 1 base; bases outside gene matches: 3. CDR3 DNA: TGTGCCAGCAGCTTTAGGACTAGCGGGGTGAACACCGGGGAGCTGTTTTTT. It codes for CASSFRTSGVNTGELFF.

CDR3: CASSSLALAGEADTQYF. The CDR3 nucleotides are TGTGCCAGTAGTTCTTTAGCCCTAGCGGGGGAGGCAGATACGCAGTATTTT. The chain recombines TRBV19 with TRBJ2-3; 10 positions agree with TRBD2. The CDR3 sequence is 17 residues long. Germline CDR1 LNHDA, CDR2 SQIVND (reference sequence). After removal of 5 bases from V and 4 bases from J, the junction contained 12 bases not matched to a gene.

V and J are TRBV6-6 and TRBJ2-7; 7 nucleotides align to TRBD2. CDR3 length equals 14 residues. Germline assignment: CDR1 MNHNY and CDR2 SVGAGI (reference sequence). After removal of 8 bases from V and 2 bases from J, the junction contained 9 bases not matched to a gene. For the CDR3, the DNA is TGTGCCAGCTGCCGGGGGGATGCCCCCTACGAGCAGTACTTC. This codes for CASCRGDAPYEQYF.

This chain joins TRBV27 and TRBJ2-7, with a tentative D call TRBD2 (5 bases). Germline V gene lookup returns CDR1 MNHEY and CDR2 SMNVEV (reference sequence). There are 15 residues in the CDR3. V lost 7 bases and J 2 bases, leaving 18 bases between the germline ends. As DNA, the CDR3 is TGTGCCAGCAAGCGATGGGAAGCGGCAGCCTACGAGCAGTACTTC. This encodes CASKRWEAAAYEQYF.

The chain recombines TRBV19 with TRBJ2-5, with 9 bases fitting TRBD2. Germline V gene data show CDR1 as LNHDA and CDR2 as SQIVND (reference sequence). V shed 4 bases, J shed 7 bases, and the junction held 4 bases outside the gene matches. This CDR3 is built from 13 residues. The CDR3 nucleotides read TGTGCCAGTAGTACTGAGCGGGGGGCGACCCAGTACTTC. Translation: CASSTERGATQYF.